One sample yielded the 17 T cell receptor beta chains listed below, sequenced in a study of cytomegalovirus exposure and HLA in healthy donors. With 60 Vbeta and 13 Jbeta primers, the PCR was carried out. Using immunoSEQ multiplex PCR, the repertoire was profiled, and TCRdb retains in-frame clones only, with some absent. The sample consists of 150,000 to 200,000 clones, around 80% of them appearing once. Material: PBMCs. Receptors were obtained from a woman in her twenties or thirties in good health and CMV-seronegative.

The chain is built from TRBV10-1 and TRBJ1-2; D gene unclear. CDR3 length: 12 amino acids. Trimming stripped 0 bases from V and 7 bases from J, with 6 bases between. CDR1 and CDR2 (germline): WNHNN, SYGVQD (reference sequence). CDR3 sequence: CASSESGSGYTF. CDR3 in DNA: TGCGCCAGCAGTGAGTCTGGGAGTGGCTACACCTTC.

This clone was detected many times. The V and J genes are TRBV25-1 and TRBJ1-5; D perhaps matches TRBD1 (5 bases). Germline V gene data show CDR1 as MGHDK and CDR2 as SYGVNS. This CDR3 has 14 amino acids. The V gene lost 3 bases and the J gene lost 6 bases, with 12 bases spanning the gap. The CDR3 region is CASSDRDDIQPQHF. The CDR3, as DNA: TGTGCCAGCAGTGACAGGGATGATATTCAGCCCCAGCATTTT.

The gene calls are TRBV4-1 and TRBJ2-1; 10 bases are shared with TRBD2. CDR1 and CDR2 from the germline V gene are MGHRA and YSYEKL. V shed 6 bases and J 6 bases; nucleotides not matched to a gene: 8. This CDR3 has 15 residues. Here the CDR3 reads CASRNERGGANEQFF. The CDR3 bases are TGCGCCAGCAGGAACGAGCGGGGGGGCGCCAATGAGCAGTTCTTC.

The V and J genes are TRBV5-1 and TRBJ2-7; weak D call: TRBD2 (6 bases). CDR3 length: 14 residues. CDR1 and CDR2 from the germline V gene are SGHRS and YFSETQ. Trimming removed 0 bases from V and 2 bases from J, with 9 bases in between. In DNA form, the CDR3 reads TGCGCCAGCAGCTTGGGCGGGGACCCCTACGAGCAGTACTTC. Encoded protein: CASSLGGDPYEQYF.

The rearrangement joins TRBV25-1 to TRBJ1-1; possibly TRBD1 for D (5 bases). The CDR3 contains 15 residues. The germline V gene has CDR1 MGHDK and CDR2 SYGVNS. V lost 0 bases, J lost 2 bases, and 10 bases lay in between. CDR3 region: CASSEYRGSNTEAFF. CDR3 sequence (DNA): TGTGCCAGCAGTGAATACCGGGGGTCAAACACTGAAGCTTTCTTT.

This clone was seen only once. The junction shows a germline mismatch at one end, possibly a read error. The gene calls are TRBV6-1 and TRBJ1-2; D might be TRBD1 (5 bases). Per germline, CDR1 MNHNS and CDR2 SASEGT. CDR3 length equals 15 residues. CDR3 nucleotides: TGTGCCAGCAGTGAAGTTATAGGGGCCCTCTATAGCTACACCTTC. Translation gives CASSEVIGALYSYTF.

A remark on this clone: A read error is likely, as this CDR3 ends without the conserved phenylalanine or tryptophan. The chain combines TRBV29-1 with TRBJ1-1, with D perhaps TRBD1 (5 bases). The CDR3 sequence is 14 residues long. Trimming took 1 base from V and 5 from J, leaving 14 bases between them. CDR1 is SQVTM, CDR2 ANQGSEA, per germline. CDR3 nucleotide sequence: TGCAGCGTTGAAGGGTGGGGGGTTTCGACTGAAGCTTTCCTT. Protein sequence: CSVEGWGVSTEAFL.

The V and J genes are TRBV5-1 and TRBJ2-3, with 9 bases fitting TRBD2. Per germline, CDR1 SGHRS and CDR2 YFSETQ. The CDR3 has 17 residues. With 0 bases clipped from V and 4 bases from J, the junction kept 9 bases outside the gene matches. In nucleotides, the CDR3 is TGCGCCAGCAGCTTGGCCGATGCGGGGGGGCCCTCAGATACGCAGTATTTT. This encodes CASSLADAGGPSDTQYF.

The gene calls are TRBV4-3 and TRBJ1-2, with TRBD1 matching over 7 bases. Germline trimming cut 0 bases from V and 5 bases from J; bases unmatched to any gene: 12. Germline assignment: CDR1 LGHNA and CDR2 YSLEER. This CDR3 is 17 amino acids long. CDR3 region: CASSQDSTGKSLYGYTF. The CDR3 DNA reads as TGCGCCAGCAGCCAAGATTCGACAGGGAAGTCGTTATATGGCTACACCTTC.

The genes are TRBV23-1 and TRBJ2-1; D is uncertain. TRBV23-1 is labeled an ORF, and its function is uncertain. Trimming left V 0 bases short and J 4 bases short, with 7 bases between. CDR3 length equals 14 residues. The CDR3 here is CASSQSADYNEQFF. In DNA, the CDR3 is TGCGCCAGCAGTCAATCGGCAGATTACAATGAGCAGTTCTTC.

This clone was detected only once. The chain joins TRBV27 to TRBJ2-2; D unresolved. Trimming removed 0 bases at V and 4 bases at J, with 6 bases between. Germline CDR1 is MNHEY and CDR2 is SMNVEV (reference sequence). The CDR3 extends over 14 amino acids. The CDR3: CASSLSRGTGELFF. The CDR3 coding sequence is TGTGCCAGCAGTTTATCCCGAGGCACCGGGGAGCTGTTTTTT.

The gene calls are TRBV6-5 and TRBJ2-6; maybe TRBD2 (6 bases). The germline CDR1 and CDR2 sequences are MNHEY and SVGAGI. The V end lost 2 bases, the J end lost 1 base, and 6 bases lay between the germline ends. The CDR3 sequence is 15 residues long. The CDR3 DNA is TGTGCCAGCAGTTACGGGGGGTCTGGGGCCAACGTCCTGACTTTC. Encoded protein: CASSYGGSGANVLTF.

The chain has TRBV7-8 and TRBJ2-1; 7 nucleotides match TRBD2. CDR1 and CDR2 from the germline V gene are SGHVS and FQNEAQ. The CDR3 covers 15 residues. V lost 5 bases, J lost 9 bases, and 13 bases stayed unmatched. The CDR3 loop is CASSPLGLDSIEQFF. In DNA form, the CDR3 reads TGTGCCAGCAGCCCCCTAGGACTAGATTCGATTGAGCAGTTCTTC.

This chain connects TRBV12-5 to TRBJ2-7; TRBD1 aligns across 7 bases. The CDR3 runs to 13 residues. The ends lost 1 base at V and 3 bases at J; junction bases unmatched: 0. Germline CDR1 and CDR2: LGHNT and FRNRAP. The CDR3 region is CASGLGDSYEQYF. For the CDR3, the DNA is TGTGCTAGTGGTTTGGGGGACAGCTACGAGCAGTACTTC.

This clone is a singleton in its sample. The rearrangement uses TRBV7-3 and TRBJ2-7; 10 bases agree with TRBD2. The CDR3 covers 15 residues. CDR1 is SGHTA and CDR2 is FQGTGA in the germline V gene. The V gene end was trimmed by 5 bases and the J gene end by 1 base; junction bases not matched to a gene: 5. DNA for the CDR3: TGTGCCAGCAGCCCCGTAGCGGGGGGTTCCTACGAGCAGTACTTC. This gives the protein CASSPVAGGSYEQYF.

The rearrangement uses TRBV30 and TRBJ1-2; 7 positions match TRBD1. This CDR3 is built from 14 residues. Germline CDR1 and CDR2: GTSNPN and SVGIG (reference sequence). Unmatched junction bases numbered 5, after V lost 1 base and J lost 3 bases. The CDR3 protein is CAWSGGQEYYGYTF. For the CDR3, the DNA is TGTGCCTGGAGTGGAGGACAGGAGTACTATGGCTACACCTTC.

The chain employs TRBV6-4 and TRBJ1-1; tentatively, D is TRBD1 (6 bases). The V end lost 6 bases, the J end lost 4 bases, and 12 bases lay between the germline ends. CDR1 and CDR2 (germline): MRHNA, SNTAGT. CDR3 length: 13 amino acids. The CDR3 DNA is TGTGCCAGCAGGGAGGGGGGGCGCACTGAAGCTTTCTTT. Residues: CASREGGRTEAFF.